This T cell receptor beta chain is drawn from a study of T-cell memory formation after mild COVID-19. Study findings and constraints: Pre-infection memory carried some responding clones, suggesting that cross-reactive memory joined.

Regarding this clonotype: Its antigen is undetermined.

The 5'RACE method, run with constant-segment primers, produced TCR alpha and TCR beta cDNA libraries (carrying sample barcodes and UMIs). TCRdb called the 5' RACE reads again in MiXCR, with one record for every CDR3 protein. The table records 500,000 to 650,000 distinct CDR3 sequences, roughly 22% of them present only once. The CDR3 length is 14 residues. Germline CDR1 and CDR2: MGHRA and YSYEKL. V was pared by 3 bases and J by 4 bases, with 12 bases between. The specimen sequenced was PBMCs or a T cell subset sorted from them (not recorded which). The gene calls are TRBV4-1 and TRBJ1-1; D is ambiguous. The receptor comes from an adult woman who had mild COVID-19 (a few samples of this study predate the infection). Cell type and time point are not known. DNA for the CDR3: TGCGCCAGCAGCCATTACAAGGATAGCACTGAAGCTTTCTTT. This sequence encodes CASSHYKDSTEAFF.